This T cell receptor (beta chain) was captured in a study of long-term antiretroviral therapy in people with HIV. Turning to this clone: What it binds is not known.

Study-level findings and limits: Repertoires in HIV (unlike those of controls) had narrower CDR3 length ranges. Once patients were on ART, diversity went higher but still fell short of transplant donor controls.

Survey-level resolution applied to immunoSEQ assay v3.0. Assay: immunoSEQ multiplex PCR; the TCRdb copy retains only in-frame clones and omits some. The table has some 26,000 clones, roughly four fifths seen once; the top ten hold around 15%. There are 14 residues in the CDR3. Trimming removed 3 bases from V and 5 bases from J; junction bases left unmatched: 6. From germline, CDR1 is KGHSH and CDR2 LQKENI. The input for sequencing was unsorted PBMCs, taken 2.9 years after starting antiretroviral therapy. This clonotype was obtained from a man between 45 and 60 years old with HIV. The V call is TRBV18, the J call TRBJ1-1; 7 bases are a match to TRBD1. CDR3 sequence: CASSPKGADTEAFF. In nucleotides, the CDR3 is TGTGCCAGCTCACCGAAGGGGGCGGATACTGAAGCTTTCTTT.